The following is a T cell receptor (beta chain) sequence with its context. Its antigen is unknown. This specimen belongs to a study of graft-versus-host responses after intestinal transplantation. Using immunoSEQ multiplex PCR, the repertoire was profiled, and TCRdb retains in-frame clones only, with some absent. Among about 94,000 clones listed, 90% to 95% were seen once. Deletions cut 2 bases from V and 8 bases from J, with 18 bases between. CDR3 length: 15 residues. Germline loops: CDR1 GTSNPN, CDR2 SVGIG (reference sequence). Findings of the study overall: There was an association between peak levels of circulating GvH clones and early post-transplant HvG declines. Recipient marrow contained GvH clones, some of which appeared first in ileum or blood.

The clonotype was recovered from a human donor who received an intestinal transplant. The chain joins TRBV30 to TRBJ1-4; D may be TRBD1 (5 bases). The material sequenced was unstimulated CD8+ T cells sorted from spleen or lymph node cells, taken before intestinal transplant. The CDR3, as DNA: TGTGCCTGGAGTTGGGAGTTGGCTGGGGGGGAAAAACTGTTTTTT. Translating it yields CAWSWELAGGEKLFF.